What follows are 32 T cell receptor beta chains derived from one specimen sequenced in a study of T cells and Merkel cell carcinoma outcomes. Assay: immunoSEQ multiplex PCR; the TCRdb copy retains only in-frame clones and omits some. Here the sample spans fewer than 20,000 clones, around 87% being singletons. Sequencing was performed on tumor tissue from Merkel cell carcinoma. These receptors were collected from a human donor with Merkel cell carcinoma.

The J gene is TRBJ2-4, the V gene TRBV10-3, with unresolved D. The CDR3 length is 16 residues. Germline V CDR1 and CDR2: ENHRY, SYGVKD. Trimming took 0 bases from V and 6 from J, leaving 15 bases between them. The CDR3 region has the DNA TGTGCCATCAGTGAGTCCCCGGCAGGCAGGCTAAACATTCAGTACTTC. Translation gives CAISESPAGRLNIQYF.

For the CDR3, the DNA is TGTGCCAGCAGCTTAGATTGGACAGACTATGGCTACACCTTC. Translation gives CASSLDWTDYGYTF. V usage is TRBV7-2 and J usage is TRBJ1-2; D is possibly TRBD1 (6 bases). The CDR3 has 14 residues. Germline-derived CDR1 and CDR2 are SGHTA and FQGNSA. The ends were cut back, 1 base at V and 3 bases at J, with 9 bases in the middle.

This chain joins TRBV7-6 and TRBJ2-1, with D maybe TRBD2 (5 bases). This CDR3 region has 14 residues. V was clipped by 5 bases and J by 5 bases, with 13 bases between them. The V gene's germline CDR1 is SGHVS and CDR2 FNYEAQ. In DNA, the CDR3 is TGTGCCAGCAGCCCACTAGGAGGAAACAATGAGCAGTTCTTC. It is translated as CASSPLGGNNEQFF.

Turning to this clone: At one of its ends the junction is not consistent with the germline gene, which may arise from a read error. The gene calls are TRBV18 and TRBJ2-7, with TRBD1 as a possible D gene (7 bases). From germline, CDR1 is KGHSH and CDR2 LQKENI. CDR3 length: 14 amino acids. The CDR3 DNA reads TGTGCCAGCTCAGACCAGGGGGGCTCCGACGAGCAGTACTTC. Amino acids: CASSDQGGSDEQYF.

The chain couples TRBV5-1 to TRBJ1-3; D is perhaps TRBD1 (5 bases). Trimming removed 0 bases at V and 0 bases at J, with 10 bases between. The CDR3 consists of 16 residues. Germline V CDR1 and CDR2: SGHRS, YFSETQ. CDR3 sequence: CASSLGQFDSGNTIYF. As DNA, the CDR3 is TGCGCCAGCAGCTTGGGACAGTTCGACTCTGGAAACACCATATATTTT.

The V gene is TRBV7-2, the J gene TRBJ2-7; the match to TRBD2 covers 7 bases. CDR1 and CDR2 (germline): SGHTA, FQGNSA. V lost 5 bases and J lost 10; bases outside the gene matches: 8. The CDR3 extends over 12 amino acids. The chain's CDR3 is CASSRPGGNQYF. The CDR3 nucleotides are TGTGCCAGCAGCCGCCCGGGAGGTAACCAGTACTTC.

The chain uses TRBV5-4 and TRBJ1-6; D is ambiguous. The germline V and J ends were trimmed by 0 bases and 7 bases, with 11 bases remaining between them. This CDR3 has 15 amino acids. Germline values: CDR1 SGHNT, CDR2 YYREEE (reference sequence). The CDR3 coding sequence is TGTGCCAGCAGCTTGGGGCAGCCTTTGAATTCACCCCTCCACTTT. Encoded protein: CASSLGQPLNSPLHF.

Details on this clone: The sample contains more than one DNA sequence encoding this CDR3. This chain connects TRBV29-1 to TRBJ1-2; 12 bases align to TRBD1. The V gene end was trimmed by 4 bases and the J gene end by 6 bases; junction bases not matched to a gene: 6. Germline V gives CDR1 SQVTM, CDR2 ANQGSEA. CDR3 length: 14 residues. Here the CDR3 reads CSVVGTGGSDGYTF. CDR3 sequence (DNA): TGCAGCGTTGTAGGGACAGGGGGCAGCGATGGCTACACCTTC.

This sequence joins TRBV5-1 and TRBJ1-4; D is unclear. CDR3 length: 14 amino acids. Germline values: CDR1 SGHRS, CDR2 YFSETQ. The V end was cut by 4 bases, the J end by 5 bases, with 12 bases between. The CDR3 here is CASSREGINEKLFF. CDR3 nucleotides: TGCGCCAGCAGCCGAGAGGGCATCAATGAAAAACTGTTTTTT. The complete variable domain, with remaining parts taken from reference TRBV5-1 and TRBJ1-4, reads KAGVTQTPRYLIKTRGQQVTLSCSPISGHRSVSWYQQTPGQGLQFLFEYFSETQRNKGNFPGRFSGRQFSNSRSEMNVSTLELGDSALYLCASSREGINEKLFFGSGTQLSVL.

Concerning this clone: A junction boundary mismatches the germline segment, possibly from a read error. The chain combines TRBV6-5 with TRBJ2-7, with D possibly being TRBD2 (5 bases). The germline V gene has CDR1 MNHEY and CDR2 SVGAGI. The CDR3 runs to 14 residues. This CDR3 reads CASSPGLESYEQYF. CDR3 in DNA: TGTGCCAGCAGTCCTGGACTTGAGTCCTACGAGCAGTACTTT.

The CDR3 loop reads CATSRAGRQETQYF. For the CDR3, the DNA is TGTGCCACCAGCAGAGCCGGGAGACAAGAGACCCAGTACTTC. The V gene is TRBV15, the J gene TRBJ2-5; the D gene is possibly TRBD2 (6 bases). Trimming removed 1 base at V and 2 bases at J, with 8 bases between. The CDR3 contains 14 residues. The germline gives CDR1 LNHNV, CDR2 YYDKDF (reference sequence).

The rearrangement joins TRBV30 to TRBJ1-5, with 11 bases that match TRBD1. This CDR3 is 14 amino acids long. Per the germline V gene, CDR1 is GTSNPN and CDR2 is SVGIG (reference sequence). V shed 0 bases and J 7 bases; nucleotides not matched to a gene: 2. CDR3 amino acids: CAWSVGDRGQPQHF. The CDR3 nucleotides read TGTGCCTGGAGTGTCGGGGACAGGGGGCAGCCCCAGCATTTT.

The CDR3 sequence is CASSPTGGPDTQYF. The DNA for the CDR3 is TGTGCCAGCAGCCCGACCGGGGGTCCAGATACGCAGTATTTT. The chain has TRBV7-3 and TRBJ2-3; D perhaps matches TRBD2 (6 bases). CDR3 length: 14 residues. Trimming took off 5 bases at V and 4 bases at J, with 13 bases between the two ends. Germline values: CDR1 SGHTA, CDR2 FQGTGA. The full variable domain, in which reference TRBV7-3 and TRBJ2-3 provide the parts outside the CDR3, is GAGVSQTPSNKVTEKGKYVELRCDPISGHTALYWYRQSLGQGPEFLIYFQGTGAADDSGLPNDRFFAVRPEGSVSTLKIQRTERGDSAVYLCASSPTGGPDTQYFGPGTRLTVL.

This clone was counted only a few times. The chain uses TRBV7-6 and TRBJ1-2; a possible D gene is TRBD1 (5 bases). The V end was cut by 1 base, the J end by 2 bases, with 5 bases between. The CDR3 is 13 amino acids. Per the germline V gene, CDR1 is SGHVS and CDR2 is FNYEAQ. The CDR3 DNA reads TGTGCCAGCAGCTTAGGACAGAACTATGGCTACACCTTC. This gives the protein CASSLGQNYGYTF.

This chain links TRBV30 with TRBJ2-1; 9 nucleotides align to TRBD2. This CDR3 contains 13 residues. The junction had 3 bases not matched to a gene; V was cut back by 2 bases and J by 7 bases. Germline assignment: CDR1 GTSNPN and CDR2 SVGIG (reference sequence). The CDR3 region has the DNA TGTGCCTGGAGTCGACTAGCGGTAAATGAGCAGTTCTTC. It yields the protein CAWSRLAVNEQFF.

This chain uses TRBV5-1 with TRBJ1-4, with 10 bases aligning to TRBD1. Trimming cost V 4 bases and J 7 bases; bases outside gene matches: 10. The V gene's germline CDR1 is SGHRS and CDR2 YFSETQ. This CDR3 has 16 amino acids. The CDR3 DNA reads TGCGCCAGCAGCCCCGGGACAGGGGAAGAAGGTGAAAAACTGTTTTTT. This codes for CASSPGTGEEGEKLFF.

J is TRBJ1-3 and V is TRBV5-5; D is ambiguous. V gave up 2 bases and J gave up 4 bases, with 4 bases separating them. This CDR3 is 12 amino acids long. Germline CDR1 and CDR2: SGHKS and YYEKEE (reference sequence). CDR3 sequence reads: CASSFRGNTIYF. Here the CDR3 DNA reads TGTGCCAGCAGCTTCCGGGGAAACACCATATATTTT.

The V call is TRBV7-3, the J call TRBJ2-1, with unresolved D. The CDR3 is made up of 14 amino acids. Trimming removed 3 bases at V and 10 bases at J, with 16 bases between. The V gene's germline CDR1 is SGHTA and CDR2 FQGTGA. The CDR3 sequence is CASSLGLQMGEQFF. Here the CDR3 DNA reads TGTGCCAGCAGCTTGGGATTACAAATGGGGGAGCAGTTCTTC. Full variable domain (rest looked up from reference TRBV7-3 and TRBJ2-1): GAGVSQTPSNKVTEKGKYVELRCDPISGHTALYWYRQSLGQGPEFLIYFQGTGAADDSGLPNDRFFAVRPEGSVSTLKIQRTERGDSAVYLCASSLGLQMGEQFFGPGTRLTVL.

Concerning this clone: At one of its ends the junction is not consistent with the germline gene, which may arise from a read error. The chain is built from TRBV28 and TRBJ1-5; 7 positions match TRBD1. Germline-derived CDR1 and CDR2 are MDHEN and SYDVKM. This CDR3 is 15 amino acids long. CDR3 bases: TGTGCCAGCAGACGACAGGGCTCGGGCAATCAGCCCCAACATTTT. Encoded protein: CASRRQGSGNQPQHF.

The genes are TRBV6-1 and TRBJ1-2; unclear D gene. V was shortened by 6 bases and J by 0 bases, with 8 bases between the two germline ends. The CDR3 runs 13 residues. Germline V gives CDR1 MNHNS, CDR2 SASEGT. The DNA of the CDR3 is TGTGCCAGCAGCAGAGCAGCTAACTATGGCTACACCTTC. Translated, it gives CASSRAANYGYTF.

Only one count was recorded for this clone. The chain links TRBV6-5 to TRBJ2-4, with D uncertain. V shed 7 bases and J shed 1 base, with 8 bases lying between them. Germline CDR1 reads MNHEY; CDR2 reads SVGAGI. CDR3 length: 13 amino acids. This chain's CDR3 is CASKPGAKNIQYF. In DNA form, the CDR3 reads TGTGCCAGCAAACCCGGGGCCAAAAACATTCAGTACTTC.

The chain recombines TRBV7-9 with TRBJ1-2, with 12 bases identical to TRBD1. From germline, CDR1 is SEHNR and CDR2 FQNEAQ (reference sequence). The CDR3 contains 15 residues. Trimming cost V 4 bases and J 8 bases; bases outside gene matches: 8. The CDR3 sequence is CASSSWDRGPNGYTF. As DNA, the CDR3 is TGTGCCAGCAGCTCCTGGGACAGGGGGCCTAACGGCTACACCTTC.

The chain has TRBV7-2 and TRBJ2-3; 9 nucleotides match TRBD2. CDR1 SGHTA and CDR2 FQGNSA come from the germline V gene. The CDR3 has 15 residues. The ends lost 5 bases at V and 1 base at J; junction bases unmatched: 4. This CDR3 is CASSPWTSGTDTQYF. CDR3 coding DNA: TGTGCCAGCAGCCCATGGACTAGCGGCACAGATACGCAGTATTTT.

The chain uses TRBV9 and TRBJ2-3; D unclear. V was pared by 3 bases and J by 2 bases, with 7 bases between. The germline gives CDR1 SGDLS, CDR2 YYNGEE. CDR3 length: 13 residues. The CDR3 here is CASSGINTDTQYF. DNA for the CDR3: TGTGCCAGCAGCGGGATAAACACAGATACGCAGTATTTT.

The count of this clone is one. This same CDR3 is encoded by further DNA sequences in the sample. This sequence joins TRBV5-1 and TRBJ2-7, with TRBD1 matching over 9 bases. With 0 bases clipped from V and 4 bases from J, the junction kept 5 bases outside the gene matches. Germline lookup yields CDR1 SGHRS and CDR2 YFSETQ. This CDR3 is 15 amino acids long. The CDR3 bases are TGCGCCAGCAGCTTGGGCACAGGGGGCCCTTACGAGCAGTACTTC. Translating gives CASSLGTGGPYEQYF. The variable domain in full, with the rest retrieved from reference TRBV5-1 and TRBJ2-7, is KAGVTQTPRYLIKTRGQQVTLSCSPISGHRSVSWYQQTPGQGLQFLFEYFSETQRNKGNFPGRFSGRQFSNSRSEMNVSTLELGDSALYLCASSLGTGGPYEQYFGPGTRLTVT.

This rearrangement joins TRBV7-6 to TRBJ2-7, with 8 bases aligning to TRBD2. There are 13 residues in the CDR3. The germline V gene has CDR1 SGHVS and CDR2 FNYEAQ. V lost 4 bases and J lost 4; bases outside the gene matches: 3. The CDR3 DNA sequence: TGTGCCAGCAGCTCGGGACTAGTGTACGAGCAGTACTTC. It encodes CASSSGLVYEQYF.

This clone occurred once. The CDR3 nucleotides are TGTGCCAGCAGTGATAGGGGGACCGGGGAGCTGTTTTTT. Protein: CASSDRGTGELFF. The genes are TRBV6-1 and TRBJ2-2, with D perhaps matching TRBD1 (6 bases). Germline V gene sequence: CDR1 MNHNS, CDR2 SASEGT. Trimming took 3 bases from V and 5 from J, leaving 7 bases between them. The CDR3 is made up of 13 amino acids.

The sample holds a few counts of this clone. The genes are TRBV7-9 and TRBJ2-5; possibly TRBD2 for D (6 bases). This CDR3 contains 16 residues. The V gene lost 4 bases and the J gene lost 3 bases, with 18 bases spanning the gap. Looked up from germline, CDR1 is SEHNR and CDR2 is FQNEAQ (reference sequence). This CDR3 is CASSSGGELGKETQYF. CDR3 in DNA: TGTGCCAGCAGCTCTGGAGGGGAGTTAGGTAAAGAGACCCAGTACTTC.

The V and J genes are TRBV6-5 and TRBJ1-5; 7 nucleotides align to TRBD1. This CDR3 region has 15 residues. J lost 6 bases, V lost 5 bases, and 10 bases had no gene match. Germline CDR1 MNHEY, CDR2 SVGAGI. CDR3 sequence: CASSPNIQGTQPQHF. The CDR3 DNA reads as TGTGCCAGCAGTCCAAATATACAGGGGACTCAGCCCCAGCATTTT.

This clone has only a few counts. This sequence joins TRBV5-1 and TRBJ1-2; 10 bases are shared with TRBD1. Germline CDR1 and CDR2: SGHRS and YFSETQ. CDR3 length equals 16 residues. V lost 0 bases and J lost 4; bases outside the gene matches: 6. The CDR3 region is CASSLEGQGIPYGYTF. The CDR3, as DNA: TGCGCCAGCAGCTTGGAGGGACAGGGGATCCCCTATGGCTACACCTTC.

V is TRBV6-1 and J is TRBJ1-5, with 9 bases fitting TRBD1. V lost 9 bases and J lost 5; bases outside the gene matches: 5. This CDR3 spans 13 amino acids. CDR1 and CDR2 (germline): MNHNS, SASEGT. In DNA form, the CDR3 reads TGTGCCAGTGCTACAGGGGGCGATCAGCCCCAGCATTTT. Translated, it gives CASATGGDQPQHF.

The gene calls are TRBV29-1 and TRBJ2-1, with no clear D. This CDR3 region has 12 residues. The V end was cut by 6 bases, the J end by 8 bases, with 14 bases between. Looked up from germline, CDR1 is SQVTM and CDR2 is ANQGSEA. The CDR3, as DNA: TGCAGCGTCCCCGGGCTCAGATATGAGCAGTTCTTC. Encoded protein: CSVPGLRYEQFF.